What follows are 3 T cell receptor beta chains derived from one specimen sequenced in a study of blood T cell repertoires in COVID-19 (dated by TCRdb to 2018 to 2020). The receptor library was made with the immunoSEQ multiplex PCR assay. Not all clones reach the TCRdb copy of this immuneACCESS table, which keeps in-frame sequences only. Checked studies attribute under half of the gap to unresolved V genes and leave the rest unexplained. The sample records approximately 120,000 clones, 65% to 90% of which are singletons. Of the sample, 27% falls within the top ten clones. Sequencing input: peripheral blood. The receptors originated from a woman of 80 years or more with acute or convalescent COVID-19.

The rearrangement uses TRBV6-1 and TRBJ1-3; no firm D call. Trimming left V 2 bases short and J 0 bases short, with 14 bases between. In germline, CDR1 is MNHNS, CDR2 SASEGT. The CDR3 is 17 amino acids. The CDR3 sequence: CASSESEGRFSGNTIYF. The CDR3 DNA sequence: TGTGCCAGCAGTGAATCAGAGGGCCGTTTCTCTGGAAACACCATATATTTT.

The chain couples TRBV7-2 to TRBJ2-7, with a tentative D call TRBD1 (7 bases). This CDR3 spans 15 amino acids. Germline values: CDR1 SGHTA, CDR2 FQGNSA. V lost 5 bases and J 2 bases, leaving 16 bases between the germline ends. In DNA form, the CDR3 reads TGTGCCAGCAGCCCGCGCAGGGGGGCGACCTACGAGCAGTACTTC. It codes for CASSPRRGATYEQYF.

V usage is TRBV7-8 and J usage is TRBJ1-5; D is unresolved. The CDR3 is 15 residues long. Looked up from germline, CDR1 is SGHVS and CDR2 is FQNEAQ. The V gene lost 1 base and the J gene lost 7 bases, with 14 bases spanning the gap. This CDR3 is CASSLGGSGTQPQHF. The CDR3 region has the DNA TGTGCCAGCAGCTTAGGTGGCAGCGGAACACAGCCCCAGCATTTT.